This record looks at one T cell receptor (beta chain) sequence and its context. The specificity of this receptor is unknown. It has no much larger one-base neighbor in the sample; base qualities were not kept. These data are taken from a study of glioma-infiltrating T cells after dendritic cell vaccination (dated by TCRdb to about 2016). As for the study more broadly: Of the 15 or so glioblastoma patients in the cohort, all drawn from Phase I and II dendritic cell vaccination trials, 9 were newly diagnosed and 6 had recurrent disease. Between the early 2000s and the early 2010s, the patients were given dendritic cell vaccination pulsed with autologous tumor lysate. The vaccine was prepared from monocyte-derived dendritic cells that were cultured for roughly seven days with IL-4 and GM-CSF and then pulsed overnight with autologous tumor lysate. Three intradermal dendritic cell vaccine injections were administered to patients at biweekly intervals in the arm below the axilla. Deep sequencing of TCR beta CDR3 regions was used to quantify tumor-infiltrating lymphocyte content and compare tumor and blood repertoires in dendritic cell-vaccinated glioblastoma patients. Survival after dendritic cell vaccination was correlated with TCR sequencing metrics such as TIL content and the overlap between tumor and blood repertoires. Study-wide conclusions, independent of this receptor: The cohort was small and heterogeneous, only a few patients had full blood and tumor sets, and even fewer had initial-recurrent tumor pairs. TCR clonality showed no direct relationship with survival, which suggests that a diverse polyclonal response may matter. Higher estimated pretreatment TIL content predicted longer time to progression and overall survival after dendritic cell vaccination. The three-group TCR overlap response model was described as speculative and requiring prospective validation.

In the germline V gene (reference sequence), CDR1 corresponds to LNHNV and CDR2 to YYDKDF. From its cysteine to its phenylalanine, the CDR3 spans 14 amino acids. The kept DNA is CDR3 alone, 42 bases in frame from the first base. Using the immunoSEQ assay, TCRB CDR3 regions were amplified from about 1.9 micrograms of genomic DNA, or from all available DNA when less than that was on hand. For multiplex PCR, 60 forward primers for TCR V beta segments and 13 reverse primers for J beta segments were used. To estimate reads per starting template, synthetic control templates were spiked into each sample at limiting dilution. Sequencing produced 87 bp reads on the Illumina HiSeq System. From the authors' description of their analysis: PCR and sequencing errors were removed by merging closely related sequences with a nearest neighbor algorithm. TCR overlap was defined as the percentage of unique tumor TCR beta sequences that were also found in the peripheral blood of the same patient. TCRdb mirrors the immuneACCESS table, restricted to in-frame sequences. Some clones are absent from its copies; in checked studies, under half trace to an unresolved V gene, and the reason for the others is unknown. V and J calls and clone size are as listed in that table; D and trimming were resolved from the DNA. The sample yields 85,000 or so clones; 85% were counted once. The biggest ten clones account for around 8.5% of the sample.

According to the study, the label for this sample's time point signals: after dendritic cell vaccination, including at tumor progression/relapse. Patients were selected on the basis of adequate residual fresh-frozen tumor tissue and more than two years of available survival data. Molecular status otherwise varied across the glioblastoma patients, but none of them carried an isocitrate dehydrogenase mutation. PBMC were collected before vaccination, two weeks after the third vaccination, and at tumor progression if progression occurred. Genomic DNA was extracted with the Qiagen DNeasy Blood extraction Kit.

This receptor was taken from a human donor with glioblastoma. The source was blood, collected after dendritic cell vaccination. The rearrangement combines TRBV15 with TRBJ2-5; the D region possibly corresponds to TRBD2 (6 bases align). The better agreement between TRBJ2-7 and the DNA end casts doubt on the J call. The CDR3 corresponds to CATSRDRGRNEQYF. The DNA reads as follows: TGTGCCACCAGCAGAGATCGGGGGAGGAACGAGCAGTACTTC.